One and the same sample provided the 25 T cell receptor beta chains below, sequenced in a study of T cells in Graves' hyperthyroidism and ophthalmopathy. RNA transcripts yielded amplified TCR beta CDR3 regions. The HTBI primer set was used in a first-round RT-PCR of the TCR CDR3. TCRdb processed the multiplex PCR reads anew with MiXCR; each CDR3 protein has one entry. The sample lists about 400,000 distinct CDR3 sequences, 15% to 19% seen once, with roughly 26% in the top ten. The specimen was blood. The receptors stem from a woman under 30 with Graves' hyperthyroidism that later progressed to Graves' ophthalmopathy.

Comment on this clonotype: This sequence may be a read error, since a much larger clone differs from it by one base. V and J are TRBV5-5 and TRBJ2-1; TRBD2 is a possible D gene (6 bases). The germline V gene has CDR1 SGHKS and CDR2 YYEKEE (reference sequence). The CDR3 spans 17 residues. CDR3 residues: CASSTPLRDSHYNEHFF. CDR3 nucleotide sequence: TGTGCCAGCAGCACCCCATTGCGGGATTCCCACTACAATGAGCACTTCTTC.

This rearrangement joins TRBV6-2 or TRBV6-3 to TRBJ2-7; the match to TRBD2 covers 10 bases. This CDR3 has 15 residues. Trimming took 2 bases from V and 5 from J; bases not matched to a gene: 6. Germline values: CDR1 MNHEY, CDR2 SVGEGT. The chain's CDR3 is CASSYPAGGPDEQYF. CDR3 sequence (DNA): TGTGCCAGCAGTTACCCAGCGGGAGGGCCCGACGAGCAGTACTTC.

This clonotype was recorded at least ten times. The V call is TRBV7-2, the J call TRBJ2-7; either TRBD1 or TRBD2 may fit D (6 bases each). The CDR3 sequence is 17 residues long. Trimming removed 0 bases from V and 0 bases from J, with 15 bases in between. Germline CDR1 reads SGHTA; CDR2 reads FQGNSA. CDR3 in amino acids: CASSLAGGPLSSYEQYF. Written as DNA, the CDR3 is TGTGCCAGCAGCTTAGCGGGGGGCCCCTTGAGCTCCTACGAGCAGTACTTC.

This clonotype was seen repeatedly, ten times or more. CDR3 protein: CASSLGLGGRADEQFF. The CDR3 nucleotides are TGTGCCAGCAGCTTAGGCCTCGGGGGGAGGGCCGATGAGCAGTTCTTC. The chain combines TRBV13 with TRBJ2-1; 7 bases line up with TRBD2. The CDR3 spans 16 residues. Per the germline V gene, CDR1 is PRHDT and CDR2 is FYEKMQ (reference sequence). V dropped 0 bases and J dropped 8; count of bases not matched to a gene: 10. Complete variable domain (other parts from reference TRBV13 and TRBJ2-1): AAGVIQSPRHLIKEKRETATLKCYPIPRHDTVYWYQQGPGQDPQFLISFYEKMQSDKGSIPDRFSAQQFSDYHSELNMSSLELGDSALYFCASSLGLGGRADEQFFGPGTRLTVL.

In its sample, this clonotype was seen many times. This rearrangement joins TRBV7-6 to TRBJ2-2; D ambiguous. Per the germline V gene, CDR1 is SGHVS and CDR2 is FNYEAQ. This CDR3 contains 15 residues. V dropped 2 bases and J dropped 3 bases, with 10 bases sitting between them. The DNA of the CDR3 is TGTGCCAGCAGCTTATCTGCTTTAGACACCGGGGAGCTGTTTTTT. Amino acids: CASSLSALDTGELFF.

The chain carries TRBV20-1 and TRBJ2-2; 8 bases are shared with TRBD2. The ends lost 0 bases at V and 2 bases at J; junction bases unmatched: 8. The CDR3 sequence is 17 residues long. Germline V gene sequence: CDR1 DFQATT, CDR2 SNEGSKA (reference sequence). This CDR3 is CSARDSPAGVNTGELFF. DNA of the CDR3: TGCAGTGCTAGAGACTCTCCAGCGGGAGTAAACACCGGGGAGCTGTTTTTT.

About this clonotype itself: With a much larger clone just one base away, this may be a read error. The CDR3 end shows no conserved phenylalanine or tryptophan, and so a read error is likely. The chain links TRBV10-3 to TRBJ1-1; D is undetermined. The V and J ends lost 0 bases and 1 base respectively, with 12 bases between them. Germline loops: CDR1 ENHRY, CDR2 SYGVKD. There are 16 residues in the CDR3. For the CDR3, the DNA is TGTGCCATCAGTGAGTCTGGCTGGCCGCCGAACACTGAAGCTTTCCTT. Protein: CAISESGWPPNTEAFL.

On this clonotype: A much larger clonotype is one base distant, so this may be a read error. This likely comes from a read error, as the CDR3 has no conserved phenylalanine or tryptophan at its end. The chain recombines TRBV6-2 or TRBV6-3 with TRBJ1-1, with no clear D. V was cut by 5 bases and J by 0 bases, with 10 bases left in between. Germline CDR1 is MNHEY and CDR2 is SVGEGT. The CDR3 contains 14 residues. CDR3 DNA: TGTGCCAGCAGTACCACAGATATGAACACTGAAGCTTTCCTT. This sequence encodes CASSTTDMNTEAFL.

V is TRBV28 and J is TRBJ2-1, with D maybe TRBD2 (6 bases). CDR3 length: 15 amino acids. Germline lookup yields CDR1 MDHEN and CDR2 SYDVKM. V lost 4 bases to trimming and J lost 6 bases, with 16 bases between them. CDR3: CASSSSSGVRNEQFF. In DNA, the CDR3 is TGTGCCAGCAGTTCGTCGTCGGGAGTCCGCAATGAGCAGTTCTTC.

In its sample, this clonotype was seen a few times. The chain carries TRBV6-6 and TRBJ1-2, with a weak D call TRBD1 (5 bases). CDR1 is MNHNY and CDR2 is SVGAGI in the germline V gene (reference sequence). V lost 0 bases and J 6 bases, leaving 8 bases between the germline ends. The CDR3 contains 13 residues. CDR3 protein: CASSYSPQDGYTF. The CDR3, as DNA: TGTGCCAGCAGTTACTCACCACAGGATGGCTACACCTTC.

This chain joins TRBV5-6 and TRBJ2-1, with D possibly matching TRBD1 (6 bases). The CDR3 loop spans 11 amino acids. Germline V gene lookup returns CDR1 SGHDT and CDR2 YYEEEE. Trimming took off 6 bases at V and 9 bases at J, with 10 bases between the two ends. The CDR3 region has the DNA TGTGCCAGCACCTTCAGGGGTGAGCAGTTCTTC. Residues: CASTFRGEQFF. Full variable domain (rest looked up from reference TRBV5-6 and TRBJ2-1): DAGVTQSPTHLIKTRGQQVTLRCSPKSGHDTVSWYQQALGQGPQFIFQYYEEEERQRGNFPDRFSGHQFPNYSSELNVNALLLGDSALYLCASTFRGEQFFGPGTRLTVL.

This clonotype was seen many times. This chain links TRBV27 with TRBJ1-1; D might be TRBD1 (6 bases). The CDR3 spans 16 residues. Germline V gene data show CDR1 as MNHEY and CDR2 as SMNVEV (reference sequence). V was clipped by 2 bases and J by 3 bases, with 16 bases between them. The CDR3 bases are TGTGCCAGCAGTTTAACTACAGGGAAGGGGGACACTGAAGCTTTCTTT. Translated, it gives CASSLTTGKGDTEAFF.

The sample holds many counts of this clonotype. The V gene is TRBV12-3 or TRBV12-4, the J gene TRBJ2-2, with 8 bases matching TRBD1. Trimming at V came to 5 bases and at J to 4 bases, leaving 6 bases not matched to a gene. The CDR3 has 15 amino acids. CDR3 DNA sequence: TGTGCCAGCAGTCCCCCGGACAGGGCCACCGGGGAGCTGTTTTTT. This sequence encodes CASSPPDRATGELFF.

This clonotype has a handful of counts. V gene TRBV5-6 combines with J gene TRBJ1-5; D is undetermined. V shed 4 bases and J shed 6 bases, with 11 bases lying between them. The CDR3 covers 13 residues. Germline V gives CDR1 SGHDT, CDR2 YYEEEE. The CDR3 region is CASSRGSSQPQHF. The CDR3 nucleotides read TGTGCCAGCAGCCGAGGGAGTTCTCAGCCCCAGCATTTT.

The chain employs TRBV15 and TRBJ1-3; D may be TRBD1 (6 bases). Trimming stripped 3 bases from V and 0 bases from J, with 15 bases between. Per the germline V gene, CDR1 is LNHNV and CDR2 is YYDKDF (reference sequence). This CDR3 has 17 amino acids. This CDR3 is CATSRKRTANSGNTIYF. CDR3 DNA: TGTGCCACCAGCAGGAAGCGGACAGCTAACTCTGGAAACACCATATATTTT. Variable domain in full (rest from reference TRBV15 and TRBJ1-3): DAMVIQNPRYQVTQFGKPVTLSCSQTLNHNVMYWYQQKSSQAPKLLFHYYDKDFNNEADTPDNFQSRRPNTSFCFLDIRSPGLGDTAMYLCATSRKRTANSGNTIYFGEGSWLTVV.

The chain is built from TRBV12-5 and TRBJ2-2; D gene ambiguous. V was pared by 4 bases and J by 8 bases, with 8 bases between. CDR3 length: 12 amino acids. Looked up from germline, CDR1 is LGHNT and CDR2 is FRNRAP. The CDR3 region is CASGSPPGELFF. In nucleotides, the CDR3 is TGTGCTAGTGGTTCACCCCCGGGGGAGCTGTTTTTT.

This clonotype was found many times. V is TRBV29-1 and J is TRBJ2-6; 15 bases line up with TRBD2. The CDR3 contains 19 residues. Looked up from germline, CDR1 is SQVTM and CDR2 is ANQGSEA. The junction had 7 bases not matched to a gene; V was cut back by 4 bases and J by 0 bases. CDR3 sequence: CSVGTSGRARGSGANVLTF. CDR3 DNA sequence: TGCAGCGTTGGGACTAGCGGGAGGGCCCGCGGCTCTGGGGCCAACGTCCTGACTTTC.

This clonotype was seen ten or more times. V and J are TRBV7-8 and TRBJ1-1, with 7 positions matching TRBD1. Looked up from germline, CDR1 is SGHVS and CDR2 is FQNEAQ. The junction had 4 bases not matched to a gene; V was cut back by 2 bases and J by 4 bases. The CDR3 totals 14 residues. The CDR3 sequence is CASSLNSGGTEAFF. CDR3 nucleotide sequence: TGTGCCAGCAGCTTAAATTCAGGGGGCACTGAAGCTTTCTTT.

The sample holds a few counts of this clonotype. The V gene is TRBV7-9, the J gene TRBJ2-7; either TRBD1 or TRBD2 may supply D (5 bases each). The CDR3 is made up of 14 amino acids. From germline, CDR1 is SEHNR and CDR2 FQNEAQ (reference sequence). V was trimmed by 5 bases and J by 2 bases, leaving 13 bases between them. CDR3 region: CASSPVWGTYEQYF. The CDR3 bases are TGTGCCAGCAGCCCTGTGTGGGGGACCTACGAGCAGTACTTC.

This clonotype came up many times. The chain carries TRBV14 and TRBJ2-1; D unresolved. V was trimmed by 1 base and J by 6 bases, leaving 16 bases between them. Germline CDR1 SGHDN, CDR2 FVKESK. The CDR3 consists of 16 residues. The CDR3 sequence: CASSQGDLDFLNEQFF. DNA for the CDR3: TGTGCCAGCAGCCAAGGAGACCTTGATTTCCTCAATGAGCAGTTCTTC.

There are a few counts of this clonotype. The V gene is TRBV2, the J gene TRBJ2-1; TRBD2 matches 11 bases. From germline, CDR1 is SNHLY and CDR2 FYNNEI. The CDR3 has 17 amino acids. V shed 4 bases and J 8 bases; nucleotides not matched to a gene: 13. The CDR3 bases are TGTGCCAGCAGTGGACTGGATAGCGGGAGGGCCGGCTATGAGCAGTTCTTC. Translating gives CASSGLDSGRAGYEQFF.

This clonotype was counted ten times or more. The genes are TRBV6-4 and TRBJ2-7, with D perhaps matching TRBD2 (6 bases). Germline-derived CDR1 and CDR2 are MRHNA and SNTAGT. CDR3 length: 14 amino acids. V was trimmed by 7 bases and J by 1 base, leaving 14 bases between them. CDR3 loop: CASKLDGSSYEQYF. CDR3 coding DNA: TGTGCCAGCAAACTCGACGGGAGTTCCTACGAGCAGTACTTC.

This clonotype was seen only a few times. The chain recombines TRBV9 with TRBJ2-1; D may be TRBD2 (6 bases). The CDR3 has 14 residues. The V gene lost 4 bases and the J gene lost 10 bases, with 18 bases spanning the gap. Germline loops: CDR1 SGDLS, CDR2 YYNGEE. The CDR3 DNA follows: TGTGCCAGCAGCCCGGGACTTCCGAGGGGAGAGCAGTTCTTC. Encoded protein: CASSPGLPRGEQFF. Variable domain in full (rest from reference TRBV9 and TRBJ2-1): DSGVTQTPKHLITATGQRVTLRCSPRSGDLSVYWYQQSLDQGLQFLIQYYNGEERAKGNILERFSAQQFPDLHSELNLSSLELGDSALYFCASSPGLPRGEQFFGPGTRLTVL.

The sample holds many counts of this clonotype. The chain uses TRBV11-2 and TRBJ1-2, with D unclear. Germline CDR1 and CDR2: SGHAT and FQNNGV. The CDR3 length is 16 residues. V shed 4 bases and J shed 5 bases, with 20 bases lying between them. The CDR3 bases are TGTGCCAGCAGCTCTCACCCCGCTTTCCCTGCATATGGCTACACCTTC. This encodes CASSSHPAFPAYGYTF.

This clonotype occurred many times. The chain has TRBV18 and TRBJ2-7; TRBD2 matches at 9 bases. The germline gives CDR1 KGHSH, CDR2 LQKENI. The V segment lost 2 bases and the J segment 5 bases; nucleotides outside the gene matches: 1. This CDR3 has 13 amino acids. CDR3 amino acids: CASSPRTSDEQYF. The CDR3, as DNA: TGTGCCAGCTCACCAAGGACTAGCGACGAGCAGTACTTC.